One sample yielded the 24 T cell receptor beta chains listed below, sequenced in a study of beta chain features in type 1 diabetes. Every bit of the isolated RNA underwent reverse transcription, so sequencing read expressed TCRB transcripts. Profiling relied on immunoSEQ multiplex PCR, and the TCRdb table lists in-frame clones only, not all of them. The sample holds roughly 250,000 clones, about 71% seen once. Sequenced: naive CD4+ T cells from blood. All receptors derive from a man aged 25-40 years in good health.

This clone has more than one count but fewer than ten. The chain couples TRBV4-2 to TRBJ1-2, with D possibly TRBD1 on 6 matching bases. Germline CDR1 and CDR2: LGHNA and YNFKEQ. The CDR3 totals 14 residues. V was shortened by 0 bases and J by 4 bases, with 9 bases between the two germline ends. In DNA form, the CDR3 reads TGTGCCAGCAGCCAAGACCGGGACATCTATGGCTACACCTTC. Protein product: CASSQDRDIYGYTF.

The table lists this clone with a count of one. J is TRBJ2-1 and V is TRBV29-1, with D possibly matching TRBD2 (6 bases). Per the germline V gene, CDR1 is SQVTM and CDR2 is ANQGSEA. The CDR3 has 15 amino acids. V shed 8 bases and J shed 0 bases, with 17 bases lying between them. In DNA form, the CDR3 reads TGCAGCATGGGAGGCAGAGCGGACTCCTACAATGAGCAGTTCTTC. Its protein product is CSMGGRADSYNEQFF.

V usage is TRBV20-1 and J usage is TRBJ2-3; D remains ambiguous. With 4 bases removed from V and 5 bases from J, the gap between germline ends came to 4 bases. Germline CDR1 reads DFQATT; CDR2 reads SNEGSKA (reference sequence). This CDR3 comprises 10 residues. The CDR3 bases are TGCAGTGCTAAAGGAGATACGCAGTATTTT. Translated: CSAKGDTQYF.

The V call is TRBV7-6, the J call TRBJ2-1, with D unclear. Per germline, CDR1 SGHVS and CDR2 FNYEAQ. The V end was cut by 0 bases, the J end by 8 bases, with 14 bases between. The CDR3 has 15 residues. CDR3 sequence reads: CASSLAWTTQDEQFF. CDR3 DNA sequence: TGTGCCAGCAGCTTAGCCTGGACGACCCAGGATGAGCAGTTCTTC. Using reference TRBV7-6 and TRBJ2-1 for the parts outside the CDR3, the full variable domain is GAGVSQSPRYKVTKRGQDVALRCDPISGHVSLYWYRQALGQGPEFLTYFNYEAQQDKSGLPNDRFSAERPEGSISTLTIQRTEQRDSAMYRCASSLAWTTQDEQFFGPGTRLTVL.

The V and J genes are TRBV5-1 and TRBJ2-5; TRBD1 might be the D (5 bases). This CDR3 has 16 amino acids. CDR1 SGHRS and CDR2 YFSETQ come from the germline V gene. V lost 3 bases to trimming and J lost 4 bases, with 19 bases between them. The CDR3 sequence is CASSSPQGIFPETQYF. CDR3 nucleotide sequence: TGCGCCAGCAGCTCGCCGCAGGGTATTTTCCCAGAGACCCAGTACTTC.

V gene TRBV4-1 combines with J gene TRBJ2-6; no definite D call. Germline V CDR1 and CDR2: MGHRA, YSYEKL. There are 15 residues in the CDR3. Deletions cut 4 bases from V and 0 bases from J, with 7 bases between. The CDR3 nucleotides are TGCGCCAGCAGCCTTCTTTTCTCTGGGGCCAACGTCCTGACTTTC. As protein: CASSLLFSGANVLTF.

The V and J genes are TRBV7-2 and TRBJ1-1; D is uncertain. V was pared by 0 bases and J by 4 bases, with 6 bases between. Germline lookup yields CDR1 SGHTA and CDR2 FQGNSA. CDR3 length equals 13 residues. Here the CDR3 DNA reads TGTGCCAGCAGCTTAGCTGGATTCACTGAAGCTTTCTTT. Protein: CASSLAGFTEAFF.

V is TRBV27 and J is TRBJ2-3, with 14 bases aligning to TRBD2. Germline V gene data show CDR1 as MNHEY and CDR2 as SMNVEV (reference sequence). After removal of 5 bases from V and 4 bases from J, the junction contained 2 bases not matched to a gene. The CDR3 length is 15 residues. The CDR3 here is CASSVTSGGADTQYF. CDR3 DNA sequence: TGTGCCAGCAGTGTGACTAGCGGGGGGGCAGATACGCAGTATTTT.

The chain carries TRBV2 and TRBJ2-7; D unclear. Germline-derived CDR1 and CDR2 are SNHLY and FYNNEI. Trimming stripped 2 bases from V and 4 bases from J, with 6 bases between. CDR3 length: 12 residues. Here the CDR3 DNA reads TGTGCCAGCAGTGAAATGGGGTACGAGCAGTACTTC. Translating it yields CASSEMGYEQYF.

This sequence joins TRBV30 and TRBJ1-2, with 10 bases matching TRBD1. This CDR3 spans 13 amino acids. J lost 7 bases, V lost 0 bases, and 2 bases had no gene match. Germline CDR1 GTSNPN, CDR2 SVGIG (reference sequence). The CDR3 here is CAWSVRTGGGYTF. CDR3 DNA sequence: TGTGCCTGGAGTGTACGGACAGGGGGTGGCTACACCTTC. The full variable domain, with the rest looked up from reference TRBV30 and TRBJ1-2, is SQTIHQWPATLVQPVGSPLSLECTVEGTSNPNLYWYRQAAGRGLQLLFYSVGIGQISSEVPQNLSASRPQDRQFILSSKKLLLSDSGFYLCAWSVRTGGGYTFGSGTRLTVV.

This CDR3 reads CATSRWGNDEQFF. The CDR3, as DNA: TGTGCCACCAGCAGGTGGGGGAACGATGAGCAGTTCTTC. The chain joins TRBV15 to TRBJ2-1, with D perhaps matching TRBD1 or TRBD2 (5 bases each). The CDR3 totals 13 residues. Germline lookup yields CDR1 LNHNV and CDR2 YYDKDF (reference sequence). The V and J ends lost 3 bases and 8 bases respectively, with 11 bases between them.

This clone showed up just a few times. V gene TRBV27 combines with J gene TRBJ2-1; no clear D. This CDR3 is built from 13 residues. Looked up from germline, CDR1 is MNHEY and CDR2 is SMNVEV (reference sequence). The V end was cut by 6 bases, the J end by 6 bases, with 12 bases between. The CDR3 nucleotides are TGTGCCAGCAGGCCAACGGCAGGCAATGAGCAGTTCTTC. Its translation is CASRPTAGNEQFF.

A few counts support this clone. The V gene is TRBV29-1, the J gene TRBJ1-2; TRBD1 matches 7 bases. Trimming at V came to 3 bases and at J to 2 bases, leaving 6 bases not matched to a gene. CDR3 size: 14 residues. Germline V gene sequence: CDR1 SQVTM, CDR2 ANQGSEA. The CDR3 protein is CSVETGSINYGYTF. The CDR3 DNA sequence: TGCAGCGTTGAGACAGGGTCGATCAACTATGGCTACACCTTC.

This sequence joins TRBV7-8 and TRBJ2-5; TRBD2 is a possible D gene (6 bases). CDR3 length: 14 amino acids. With 1 base removed from V and 1 base from J, the gap between germline ends came to 7 bases. Per germline, CDR1 SGHVS and CDR2 FQNEAQ. CDR3 coding DNA: TGTGCCAGCAGCTTAGGGACTATCCAAGAGACCCAGTACTTC. This sequence encodes CASSLGTIQETQYF.

This chain uses TRBV4-3 with TRBJ2-7; D is unclear. Per germline, CDR1 LGHNA and CDR2 YSLEER. The CDR3 consists of 16 residues. Trimming removed 0 bases from V and 0 bases from J, with 12 bases in between. In nucleotides, the CDR3 is TGCGCCAGCAGCCAAGATACGGCATCGAGCTCCTACGAGCAGTACTTC. Translated: CASSQDTASSSYEQYF.

The chain recombines TRBV7-9 with TRBJ1-6; D remains unclear. The CDR3 covers 15 residues. With 4 bases removed from V and 4 bases from J, the gap between germline ends came to 11 bases. Germline CDR1 reads SEHNR; CDR2 reads FQNEAQ (reference sequence). The CDR3, as DNA: TGTGCCAGCAGCTCCCCGGGTCCTTATAATTCACCCCTCCACTTT. Encoded protein: CASSSPGPYNSPLHF.

V gene TRBV9 combines with J gene TRBJ1-1; D is unclear. Germline V lookup: CDR1 SGDLS, CDR2 YYNGEE. V was pared by 3 bases and J by 0 bases, with 15 bases between. The CDR3 has 16 residues. CDR3 region: CASSATPTRMNTEAFF. The CDR3 DNA reads as TGTGCCAGCAGCGCTACCCCGACACGGATGAACACTGAAGCTTTCTTT. Full variable domain (rest looked up from reference TRBV9 and TRBJ1-1): DSGVTQTPKHLITATGQRVTLRCSPRSGDLSVYWYQQSLDQGLQFLIQYYNGEERAKGNILERFSAQQFPDLHSELNLSSLELGDSALYFCASSATPTRMNTEAFFGQGTRLTVV.

The rearrangement uses TRBV29-1 and TRBJ2-1, with 12 bases that match TRBD2. The junction had 9 bases not matched to a gene; V was cut back by 6 bases and J by 3 bases. Germline lookup yields CDR1 SQVTM and CDR2 ANQGSEA. This CDR3 spans 16 amino acids. CDR3 amino acids: CSVEPPSGRVYNEQFF. The CDR3 DNA reads as TGCAGCGTCGAACCGCCTAGCGGGAGGGTCTACAATGAGCAGTTCTTC.

This chain connects TRBV30 to TRBJ1-1, with D hard to call. Germline CDR1 and CDR2: GTSNPN and SVGIG (reference sequence). V lost 0 bases and J lost 6, with 5 bases in between. This CDR3 is 11 amino acids long. CDR3 amino acids: CAWSVWSEAFF. The CDR3 DNA reads TGTGCCTGGAGTGTATGGTCTGAAGCTTTCTTT.

This clone was detected only a few times. The rearrangement links TRBV30 to TRBJ1-5, with TRBD1 as a possible D gene (5 bases). V dropped 5 bases and J dropped 3 bases, with 14 bases sitting between them. The CDR3 covers 14 residues. Germline lookup yields CDR1 GTSNPN and CDR2 SVGIG (reference sequence). Written as DNA, the CDR3 is TGTGCCTGGTGGGGGGGAGGACTCAATCAGCCCCAGCATTTT. This codes for CAWWGGGLNQPQHF.

Concerning this clone itself: This same CDR3 is encoded by further DNA sequences in the sample. This chain joins TRBV30 and TRBJ2-1, with unresolved D. The V gene's germline CDR1 is GTSNPN and CDR2 SVGIG (reference sequence). This CDR3 is 12 amino acids long. Deletions cut 1 base from V and 4 bases from J, with 5 bases between. This CDR3 reads CAWSAPYNEQFF. CDR3 DNA sequence: TGTGCCTGGAGTGCCCCATACAATGAGCAGTTCTTC.

J is TRBJ1-1 and V is TRBV4-1; 9 bases line up with TRBD1. The CDR3 runs to 15 residues. V was clipped by 4 bases and J by 7 bases; unmatched bases: 10. The germline gives CDR1 MGHRA, CDR2 YSYEKL. The CDR3 DNA is TGCGCCAGCAGCCCCGGGACAGGGAGGAGGGTTGAAGCTTTCTTT. It translates to CASSPGTGRRVEAFF.

Here the CDR3 reads CSVAPRLHNEQFF. The CDR3 nucleotides read TGCAGCGTTGCTCCCCGGCTACATAATGAGCAGTTCTTC. This chain connects TRBV29-1 to TRBJ2-1, with D uncertain. The CDR3 has 13 amino acids. Trimming removed 4 bases from V and 7 bases from J, with 14 bases in between. The germline CDR1 and CDR2 sequences are SQVTM and ANQGSEA.

The V call is TRBV19, the J call TRBJ1-1, with D perhaps matching TRBD1 (5 bases). The CDR3 is made up of 14 amino acids. Germline assignment: CDR1 LNHDA and CDR2 SQIVND (reference sequence). V shed 5 bases and J shed 10 bases, with 20 bases lying between them. The CDR3 DNA follows: TGTGCCAGTAGTCCTGGGGGAGGCCAGTTGCGAGCTTTCTTT. Encoded protein: CASSPGGGQLRAFF.